The subject of this entry is one T cell receptor (beta chain). Its antigen is not identified. The sample is drawn from a study of shared clonotypes between healthy human individuals. Produced via immunoSEQ multiplex PCR; TCRdb's table is partial and in-frame only. The sample lists about 1.5 million clones; 95% to 97% were seen once. Study-wide points: Compared with memory subsets, naive subsets generally had larger estimated richness. A handful of donors had 4% to 6.5% of their naive CD4 clonotypes in common. The donor pool, a small one, limited the genetic and exposure-history diversity represented.

The receptor comes from a man under 40 in good health. The sample was naive CD4+ T cells sorted from blood. Subset described: CD45RA+ positively selected.

The chain's CDR3 is CASSPGGQGNQPQHF. CDR3 nucleotides: TGTGCCAGCTCACCGGGGGGACAGGGCAATCAGCCCCAGCATTTT. The V call is TRBV18, the J call TRBJ1-5; 8 bases fit TRBD1. After removal of 3 bases from V and 2 bases from J, the junction contained 3 bases not matched to a gene. Germline assignment: CDR1 KGHSH and CDR2 LQKENI. The CDR3 has 15 residues.